A single sample gave rise to the 17 T cell receptor beta chains below, sequenced in a study of T cells in Graves' hyperthyroidism and ophthalmopathy. Using RNA transcripts as the source, TCR beta CDR3 regions were amplified. Researchers ran a first-round RT-PCR on the TCR CDR3 using the HTBI primer set. TCRdb called the multiplex PCR reads again in MiXCR, with one record for every CDR3 protein. The table has 500,000 to 650,000 distinct CDR3 sequences, around 15% seen once; the top ten hold approximately 14%. The sample consisted of blood. The receptors come from a woman aged 40 to 50 with Graves' hyperthyroidism.

This clonotype was detected ten times or more. The V and J genes are TRBV11-3 and TRBJ2-3, with 10 bases that match TRBD2. CDR1 and CDR2 (germline): SGHNT, YENEEA. V lost 11 bases, J lost 3 bases, and 11 bases stayed unmatched. This CDR3 region has 15 residues. Here the CDR3 reads CASRGDSGRTDTQYF. The CDR3 nucleotides read TGTGCCTCCAGGGGGGATAGCGGGAGGACAGATACGCAGTATTTT.

This sequence joins TRBV6-6 and TRBJ2-1; 7 bases are a match to TRBD2. V trimming: 2 bases; J trimming: 7 bases; junction bases outside the gene matches: 5. Germline CDR1 MNHNY, CDR2 SVGAGI (reference sequence). The CDR3 contains 14 residues. For the CDR3, the DNA is TGTGCCAGCAGTTACGTGCTAGCGGATAATGAGCAGTTCTTC. Its protein is CASSYVLADNEQFF.

Concerning this clonotype: Being one base from a much bigger clone, this may be a read error. CDR3 sequence reads: CANSLWDEQFF. As DNA, the CDR3 is TGTGCCAACAGTTTGTGGGATGAGCAGTTCTTC. The chain couples TRBV28 to TRBJ2-1; D gene uncertain. The germline V gene encodes CDR1 MDHEN and CDR2 SYDVKM. This CDR3 comprises 11 residues. Together with reference TRBV28 and TRBJ2-1, the CDR3 gives the full variable domain: DVKVTQSSRYLVKRTGEKVFLECVQDMDHENMFWYRQDPGLGLRLIYFSYDVKMKEKGDIPEGYSVSREKKERFSLILESASTNQTSMYLCANSLWDEQFFGPGTRLTVL.

The rearrangement joins TRBV25-1 to TRBJ1-5; 7 nucleotides align to TRBD1. The CDR3 covers 14 residues. Losses at the gene ends were 3 bases for V and 3 bases for J; bases not matched to a gene: 2. Germline loops: CDR1 MGHDK, CDR2 SYGVNS. CDR3 in amino acids: CASSEDRNNQPQHF. The CDR3 DNA reads as TGTGCCAGCAGTGAGGACAGGAACAATCAGCCCCAGCATTTT.

The chain carries TRBV15 and TRBJ1-1; tentative D call: TRBD1 (6 bases). With 0 bases removed from V and 0 bases from J, the gap between germline ends came to 20 bases. The CDR3 has 19 residues. Per the germline V gene, CDR1 is LNHNV and CDR2 is YYDKDF (reference sequence). In DNA, the CDR3 is TGTGCCACCAGCAGAGATGGGGTAACAGGGAAGGGAGTGAACACTGAAGCTTTCTTT. Translation: CATSRDGVTGKGVNTEAFF.

Worth noting for this clonotype: Germline and junction disagree at one end, which may indicate a read error. This CDR3 reads CASSNSGGAQETQYF. The DNA for the CDR3 is TGTGCTAGCAGCAATTCTGGGGGGGCCCAAGAGACCCAGTACTTC. The chain uses TRBV7-7 and TRBJ2-5; a possible D gene is TRBD2 (7 bases). CDR3 length equals 15 residues. Germline V gives CDR1 SSHAT, CDR2 FNYEAQ (reference sequence).

The V and J genes are TRBV20-1 and TRBJ2-7; TRBD1 matches 7 bases. Trimming cost V 6 bases and J 0 bases; bases outside gene matches: 11. Germline CDR1 and CDR2: DFQATT and SNEGSKA (reference sequence). There are 15 residues in the CDR3. CDR3 region: CSAINTGTVSYEQYF. CDR3 DNA sequence: TGCAGTGCAATAAACACCGGGACAGTCTCCTACGAGCAGTACTTC.

This clonotype was seen repeatedly, ten times or more. The chain links TRBV12-3 or TRBV12-4 to TRBJ2-5; no reliable D call. This CDR3 has 15 residues. Trimming left V 7 bases short and J 3 bases short, with 18 bases between. The CDR3, as DNA: TGTGCCAGCACCGCCGTGCTCGGGCGGAAAGAGACCCAGTACTTC. Residues: CASTAVLGRKETQYF.

This clonotype was counted many times. The rearrangement links TRBV12-3 or TRBV12-4 to TRBJ2-5, with D uncertain. The CDR3 is 12 residues long. Trimming took 6 bases from V and 2 from J, leaving 7 bases between them. The CDR3 sequence: CASRTNQETQYF. CDR3 DNA: TGTGCCAGCAGGACAAATCAAGAGACCCAGTACTTC.

This clonotype was counted many times. The CDR3 here is CAWSSGNGGSEKLFF. The CDR3 coding sequence is TGTGCCTGGAGTTCCGGAAACGGGGGGAGTGAAAAACTGTTTTTT. The J gene is TRBJ1-4, the V gene TRBV30; D perhaps matches TRBD1 (5 bases). V lost 2 bases and J lost 7, with 17 bases in between. CDR3 length: 15 residues. Germline assignment: CDR1 GTSNPN and CDR2 SVGIG (reference sequence).

This clonotype was counted ten times or more. V and J are TRBV2 and TRBJ2-3; D possibly corresponds to TRBD1 (5 bases). In germline, CDR1 is SNHLY, CDR2 FYNNEI. The length of the CDR3 is 15 residues. The V and J ends lost 3 bases and 0 bases respectively, with 10 bases between them. In DNA, the CDR3 is TGTGCCAGCAGTGACCAGGGCACTAGCACAGATACGCAGTATTTT. Translated, it gives CASSDQGTSTDTQYF.

This clonotype was counted many times. This chain connects TRBV7-3 to TRBJ2-2, with 10 nucleotides matching TRBD1. There are 15 residues in the CDR3. V shed 1 base and J 4 bases; nucleotides not matched to a gene: 0. Germline values: CDR1 SGHTA, CDR2 FQGTGA. The CDR3 DNA reads as TGTGCCAGCAGCTTAAGACAGGGGGCCACCGGGGAGCTGTTTTTT. It is translated as CASSLRQGATGELFF. Using reference TRBV7-3 and TRBJ2-2 for the parts outside the CDR3, the full variable domain is GAGVSQTPSNKVTEKGKYVELRCDPISGHTALYWYRQSLGQGPEFLIYFQGTGAADDSGLPNDRFFAVRPEGSVSTLKIQRTERGDSAVYLCASSLRQGATGELFFGEGSRLTVL.

Comment on this clonotype: A read error is possible here, since a much larger clone lies one base away. This chain joins TRBV30 and TRBJ2-7, with D hard to call. CDR1 GTSNPN and CDR2 SVGIG come from the germline V gene (reference sequence). This CDR3 is 14 amino acids long. The CDR3, as DNA: TGTGCCCGGAGTGTACGCGGAAGCTCCTACGAGCAGTACTTC. This sequence encodes CARSVRGSSYEQYF.

The rearrangement links TRBV20-1 to TRBJ1-2, with a tentative D call TRBD1 (6 bases). The CDR3 totals 13 residues. V lost 0 bases and J lost 5, with 10 bases in between. Per germline, CDR1 DFQATT and CDR2 SNEGSKA (reference sequence). The DNA of the CDR3 is TGCAGTGCTAGAGACAGGGGAAAATATGGCTACACCTTC. Protein product: CSARDRGKYGYTF.

The table lists this clonotype with a few counts. The V call is TRBV3-1, the J call TRBJ2-1; possible D gene TRBD2, 6 bases. The V gene lost 4 bases and the J gene lost 1 base, with 17 bases spanning the gap. The germline gives CDR1 LGHDT, CDR2 YNNKEL (reference sequence). This CDR3 is 17 amino acids long. CDR3 protein: CASSPFSGELSYNEQFF. The CDR3 DNA is TGTGCCAGCAGCCCTTTCTCGGGAGAGTTATCCTACAATGAGCAGTTCTTC.

The rearrangement links TRBV10-1 to TRBJ2-1; D may be TRBD1 or TRBD2 (5 bases each). This CDR3 region has 15 residues. CDR1 is WNHNN and CDR2 is SYGVQD in the germline V gene (reference sequence). V shed 0 bases and J shed 6 bases, with 12 bases lying between them. This CDR3 reads CASSESSGRINEQFF. The CDR3 DNA sequence: TGCGCCAGCAGTGAGTCGTCGGGACGGATCAATGAGCAGTTCTTC.

The chain uses TRBV9 and TRBJ2-7, with D unresolved. The CDR3 loop spans 14 amino acids. Trimming stripped 0 bases from V and 0 bases from J, with 7 bases between. Germline loops: CDR1 SGDLS, CDR2 YYNGEE. The CDR3 loop reads CASSVASHSYEQYF. DNA of the CDR3: TGTGCCAGCAGCGTAGCCAGCCACTCCTACGAGCAGTACTTC.